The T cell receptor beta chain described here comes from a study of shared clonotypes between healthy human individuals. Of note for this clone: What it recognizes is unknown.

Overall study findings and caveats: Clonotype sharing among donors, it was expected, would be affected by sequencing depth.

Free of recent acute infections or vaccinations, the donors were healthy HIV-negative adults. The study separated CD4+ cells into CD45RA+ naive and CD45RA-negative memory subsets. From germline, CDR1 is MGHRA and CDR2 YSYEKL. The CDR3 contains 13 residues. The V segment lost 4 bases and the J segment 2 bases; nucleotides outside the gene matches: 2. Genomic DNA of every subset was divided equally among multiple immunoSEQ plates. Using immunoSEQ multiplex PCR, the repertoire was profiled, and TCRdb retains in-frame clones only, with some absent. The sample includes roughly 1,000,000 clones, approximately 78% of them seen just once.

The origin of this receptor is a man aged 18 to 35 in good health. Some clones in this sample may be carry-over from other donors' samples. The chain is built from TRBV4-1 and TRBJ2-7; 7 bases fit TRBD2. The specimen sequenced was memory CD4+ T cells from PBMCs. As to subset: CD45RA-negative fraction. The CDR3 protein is CASSRAGTYEQYF. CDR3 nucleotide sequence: TGCGCCAGCAGCCGAGCGGGGACCTACGAGCAGTACTTC.